The 22 T cell receptor beta chains below all came from one sample that was sequenced in a study of beta chain features in type 1 diabetes (dated by TCRdb to 2016 to 2019). Library prep was done by the immunoSEQ multiplex PCR assay. The High Capacity cDNA Reverse Transcription Kit was used to reverse transcribe all of the isolated RNA, meaning that expressed TCRB transcripts were what got sequenced. Entries here come from immuneACCESS through TCRdb and include only in-frame sequences with V and J called. Some clones fail to appear in such tables; in the studies checked, an unresolved V gene covers under half of the shortfall, and the cause of the remainder is unknown. The sample table holds about half a million clones, of which around 28% were seen once. Together, the top ten hold 0.065% of the sample. Sequencing used naive CD4+ T cells from blood. The sample's cell subset or site label is to be understood as: true naive CD4+ T cells. The source of these receptors is a man younger than 35 in good health.

The rearrangement joins TRBV30 to TRBJ1-3; D unresolved. The V gene's germline CDR1 is GTSNPN and CDR2 SVGIG (reference sequence). This CDR3 is built from 15 residues. Trimming removed 0 bases at V and 0 bases at J, with 9 bases between. This chain's CDR3 is CAWSVIAYSGNTIYF. CDR3 nucleotide sequence: TGTGCCTGGAGTGTGATAGCCTACTCTGGAAACACCATATATTTT.

This clone showed up just a few times. An end of the junction differs from the germline gene, which may be a read error. The chain's CDR3 is CASSLDRDRDVIF. The CDR3 DNA reads as TGTGCCAGCAGCTTGGACCGGGACAGGGACGTGATCTTC. The chain is built from TRBV7-9 and TRBJ2-1; 9 bases match TRBD1. Germline V lookup: CDR1 SEHNR, CDR2 FQNEAQ (reference sequence). The CDR3 is 13 amino acids.

This clone was counted only a few times. The CDR3 reads CSVGTSATGDTQYF. The CDR3 DNA follows: TGCAGCGTTGGAACTAGCGCCACGGGAGATACGCAGTATTTT. V is TRBV29-1 and J is TRBJ2-3; 7 bases align to TRBD2. The CDR3 runs 14 residues. Germline lookup yields CDR1 SQVTM and CDR2 ANQGSEA. With 4 bases clipped from V and 5 bases from J, the junction kept 9 bases outside the gene matches.

This chain joins TRBV21-1 and TRBJ2-7; TRBD2 reflects the table's D call only, with no check against the DNA. TRBV21-1 is a documented pseudogene. This CDR3 contains 14 residues. As DNA, the CDR3 is TGTGCCAGCAGCACTCCTGTATCCGGCGGCGAGCAGTACTTC. Protein sequence: CASSTPVSGGEQYF.

This clone was picked up a small number of times. The chain has TRBV4-3 and TRBJ1-2; weak D call: TRBD1 (5 bases). The CDR3 extends over 15 amino acids. Trimming removed 1 base at V and 4 bases at J, with 13 bases between. Germline values: CDR1 LGHNA, CDR2 YSLEER. The CDR3 DNA sequence: TGCGCCAGCAGCCAAGTTTCAGGGCCTGGCTATGGCTACACCTTC. The encoded protein is CASSQVSGPGYGYTF.

CDR3 nucleotides: TGTGCCATCAGGTGGACAGGGGACACTGAAGCTTTCTTT. Translated: CAIRWTGDTEAFF. V usage is TRBV10-3 and J usage is TRBJ1-1; 9 nucleotides agree with TRBD1. The CDR3 is 13 amino acids. Germline trimming cut 6 bases from V and 3 bases from J; bases unmatched to any gene: 2. Germline assignment: CDR1 ENHRY and CDR2 SYGVKD.

This chain links TRBV28 with TRBJ1-4, with D perhaps matching TRBD1 (5 bases). The CDR3 covers 11 residues. V shed 8 bases and J shed 13 bases, with 14 bases lying between them. Germline CDR1 MDHEN, CDR2 SYDVKM. CDR3 in amino acids: CASLSRDSLFF. CDR3 bases: TGTGCCAGCTTATCTCGGGACTCACTGTTTTTT.

In this sample, this clone turned up a few times. This rearrangement joins TRBV29-1 to TRBJ2-7; TRBD1 agrees at 9 bases. CDR1 and CDR2 (germline): SQVTM, ANQGSEA. V shed 4 bases, J shed 4 bases, and the junction held 8 bases outside the gene matches. The CDR3 runs to 14 residues. The CDR3 coding sequence is TGCAGCGTTGCCCCCACGACAGGGGGGTACGAGCAGTACTTC. Translated: CSVAPTTGGYEQYF.

This clone has more than one count but fewer than ten. The rearrangement joins TRBV9 to TRBJ1-2; D not resolved. The CDR3 totals 12 residues. Germline assignment: CDR1 SGDLS and CDR2 YYNGEE. V shed 4 bases and J shed 3 bases, with 7 bases lying between them. This CDR3 reads CASSSDYYGYTF. CDR3 nucleotide sequence: TGTGCCAGCAGCAGTGACTACTATGGCTACACCTTC.

This chain connects TRBV7-2 to TRBJ2-7; D tentatively fits TRBD1 or TRBD2 (5 bases each). The ends were cut back, 5 bases at V and 0 bases at J, with 11 bases in the middle. In germline, CDR1 is SGHTA, CDR2 FQGNSA. The CDR3 runs to 14 residues. CDR3 amino acids: CASSPRGDSYEQYF. The CDR3 DNA follows: TGTGCCAGCAGCCCGAGAGGGGACTCCTACGAGCAGTACTTC.

This clone was observed a handful of times. The gene calls are TRBV6-5 and TRBJ2-1; 10 nucleotides match TRBD2. The germline CDR1 and CDR2 sequences are MNHEY and SVGAGI. V was clipped by 7 bases and J by 10 bases; unmatched bases: 13. The CDR3 extends over 15 amino acids. The CDR3 sequence: CASTPWGASGGEQFF. CDR3 DNA: TGTGCCAGCACCCCGTGGGGGGCTAGCGGGGGAGAGCAGTTCTTC.

This clone occurred a few times. The chain uses TRBV18 and TRBJ2-5; no clear D gene. CDR1 is KGHSH and CDR2 is LQKENI in the germline V gene. This CDR3 comprises 14 residues. V dropped 3 bases and J dropped 2 bases, with 10 bases sitting between them. Here the CDR3 DNA reads TGTGCCAGCTCACCTCTCCGGGCTCAAGAGACCCAGTACTTC. As protein: CASSPLRAQETQYF. The full variable domain, completed using reference TRBV18 and TRBJ2-5, is NAGVMQNPRHLVRRRGQEARLRCSPMKGHSHVYWYRQLPEEGLKFMVYLQKENIIDESGMPKERFSAEFPKEGPSILRIQQVVRGDSAAYFCASSPLRAQETQYFGPGTRLLVL.

V gene TRBV7-9 combines with J gene TRBJ2-5, with 8 bases fitting TRBD2. V dropped 4 bases and J dropped 0; count of bases not matched to a gene: 10. The CDR3 has 17 residues. Germline CDR1 and CDR2: SEHNR and FQNEAQ (reference sequence). The CDR3 here is CASSSAPSGGYQETQYF. The CDR3 region has the DNA TGTGCCAGCAGCTCGGCGCCCTCGGGAGGGTACCAAGAGACCCAGTACTTC.

The J gene is TRBJ2-3, the V gene TRBV10-3; 8 bases map to TRBD1. CDR3 length: 14 amino acids. The V gene end was trimmed by 8 bases and the J gene end by 0 bases; junction bases not matched to a gene: 4. CDR1 ENHRY and CDR2 SYGVKD come from the germline V gene. The CDR3 sequence: CAIGQGGSTDTQYF. The DNA of the CDR3 is TGTGCCATCGGACAGGGTGGGAGCACAGATACGCAGTATTTT.

The chain recombines TRBV2 with TRBJ1-2; D is ambiguous. The CDR3 contains 14 residues. V lost 3 bases and J lost 5, with 13 bases in between. Germline V gene lookup returns CDR1 SNHLY and CDR2 FYNNEI. CDR3 in DNA: TGTGCCAGCAGTGACTGGTCAGGTTCTTATGGCTACACCTTC. This codes for CASSDWSGSYGYTF.

This clone came up a few times. The chain links TRBV6-1 to TRBJ2-7; 10 nucleotides agree with TRBD1. The V and J ends lost 4 bases and 1 base, in that order; junction bases with no gene match: 4. The germline V gene encodes CDR1 MNHNS and CDR2 SASEGT. The CDR3 covers 15 residues. CDR3 sequence: CASSVGDRGSYEQYF. The CDR3 bases are TGTGCCAGCAGTGTAGGGGACAGGGGATCCTACGAGCAGTACTTC.

The CDR3 loop is CSVPQSSYNEQFF. The CDR3 region has the DNA TGCAGCGTTCCGCAGAGCTCCTACAATGAGCAGTTCTTC. This chain joins TRBV29-1 and TRBJ2-1, with D uncertain. Trimming left V 5 bases short and J 0 bases short, with 8 bases between. The germline gives CDR1 SQVTM, CDR2 ANQGSEA. This CDR3 comprises 13 residues.

The genes are TRBV2 and TRBJ2-5; TRBD2 agrees at 7 bases. The CDR3 is made up of 12 amino acids. Germline CDR1 reads SNHLY; CDR2 reads FYNNEI. V dropped 10 bases and J dropped 1; count of bases not matched to a gene: 3. DNA for the CDR3: TGTGCCATACTAGCGACCCAAGAGACCCAGTACTTC. This codes for CAILATQETQYF.

The genes are TRBV7-9 and TRBJ2-5; D not certain. Germline loops: CDR1 SEHNR, CDR2 FQNEAQ (reference sequence). V gave up 10 bases and J gave up 5 bases, with 11 bases separating them. This CDR3 comprises 11 residues. The CDR3 DNA sequence: TGTGCCATCCTCTACCGGGAGACCCAGTACTTC. Amino acids: CAILYRETQYF.

A few counts support this clone. This chain links TRBV29-1 with TRBJ1-1; 7 nucleotides agree with TRBD1. CDR1 is SQVTM, CDR2 ANQGSEA, per germline. V shed 5 bases and J 0 bases; nucleotides not matched to a gene: 6. There are 14 residues in the CDR3. The CDR3 is CSVFIQGLNTEAFF. In DNA form, the CDR3 reads TGCAGCGTTTTCATACAGGGGTTGAACACTGAAGCTTTCTTT.

This clone appeared a few times. The chain uses TRBV4-1 and TRBJ1-1, with D possibly TRBD1 on 6 matching bases. The CDR3 length is 15 residues. The V end was cut by 0 bases, the J end by 4 bases, with 12 bases between. Per the germline V gene, CDR1 is MGHRA and CDR2 is YSYEKL. CDR3 protein: CASSQDWRGGTEAFF. CDR3 sequence (DNA): TGCGCCAGCAGCCAAGATTGGAGAGGGGGCACTGAAGCTTTCTTT.

This clone was observed a handful of times. The chain combines TRBV19 with TRBJ1-1, with 7 bases aligning to TRBD1. The CDR3 has 14 amino acids. CDR1 is LNHDA and CDR2 is SQIVND in the germline V gene (reference sequence). The junction had 5 bases not matched to a gene; V was cut back by 7 bases and J by 0 bases. The CDR3 sequence is CASTKTGLNTEAFF. Written as DNA, the CDR3 is TGTGCCAGTACTAAGACAGGGCTGAACACTGAAGCTTTCTTT.